Presented here are 30 T cell receptor beta chains from one specimen sequenced in a study of cytomegalovirus exposure and HLA in healthy donors. Only in-frame clones appear in the TCRdb table, and some are missing; sequencing was by immunoSEQ multiplex PCR. The data hold about 310,000 clones, with 88% observed a single time. Material for sequencing was PBMCs. The receptor source for this set is a man under 40 in good health and CMV-seronegative.

For this clone: A read error may produce the germline difference seen at one junction end. V is TRBV6-1 and J is TRBJ2-7; TRBD2 is a possible D gene (6 bases). The CDR3 has 16 residues. Looked up from germline, CDR1 is MNHNS and CDR2 is SASEGT. The CDR3 here is CASREGPLAGTGEQYF. The CDR3, as DNA: TGTGCCAGCAGAGAAGGTCCCTTGGCGGGGACGGGCGAGCAGTACTTC.

The chain links TRBV2 to TRBJ1-1, with no clear D. CDR1 SNHLY and CDR2 FYNNEI come from the germline V gene. The ends were cut back, 3 bases at V and 4 bases at J, with 9 bases in the middle. This CDR3 has 13 residues. DNA of the CDR3: TGTGCCAGCAGTGAGGAGGGCCTCACTGAAGCTTTCTTT. Protein: CASSEEGLTEAFF.

The chain couples TRBV27 to TRBJ2-1; D might be TRBD2 (6 bases). This CDR3 spans 15 amino acids. Deletions cut 5 bases from V and 6 bases from J, with 17 bases between. Germline V gene data show CDR1 as MNHEY and CDR2 as SMNVEV (reference sequence). CDR3 protein: CASSPRGTTPNEQFF. The CDR3 DNA follows: TGTGCCAGCAGTCCACGCGGGACCACCCCCAATGAGCAGTTCTTC.

This clone was picked up one time. CDR3 sequence (DNA): TGTGCCAGCAGTCCCGGGACTCCAGCAGATACGCAGTATTTT. This gives the protein CASSPGTPADTQYF. The rearrangement links TRBV6-5 to TRBJ2-3; TRBD2 is a possible D gene (6 bases). Deletions cut 5 bases from V and 4 bases from J, with 13 bases between. Germline CDR1 and CDR2: MNHEY and SVGAGI. The CDR3 covers 14 residues.

The chain links TRBV5-4 to TRBJ2-1; TRBD2 matches 8 bases. Unmatched junction bases numbered 10, after V lost 6 bases and J lost 2 bases. CDR3 length: 16 residues. Germline assignment: CDR1 SGHNT and CDR2 YYREEE (reference sequence). The CDR3 coding sequence is TGTGCCAGCAATACCGGGACTAGGGTGGCCTACAATGAGCAGTTCTTC. Protein product: CASNTGTRVAYNEQFF.

This CDR3 reads CASSRGLQPNQPQHF. DNA of the CDR3: TGTGCCAGCAGCAGGGGGCTCCAGCCTAATCAGCCCCAGCATTTT. The rearrangement links TRBV5-8 to TRBJ1-5; TRBD1 aligns across 7 bases. The ends lost 4 bases at V and 4 bases at J; junction bases unmatched: 8. The germline CDR1 and CDR2 sequences are SGHTS and YDEGEE. The CDR3 sequence is 15 residues long.

The genes are TRBV14 and TRBJ2-7; D might be TRBD1 (8 bases). From germline, CDR1 is SGHDN and CDR2 FVKESK. V was trimmed by 3 bases and J by 12 bases, leaving 27 bases between them. The CDR3 covers 16 residues. The CDR3 loop reads CASSQGGAGGAENRYF. CDR3 nucleotides: TGTGCCAGCAGCCAGGGAGGGGCAGGGGGCGCGGAAAACCGGTACTTC.

V gene TRBV7-9 combines with J gene TRBJ2-5, with 8 bases identical to TRBD2. Germline V gene lookup returns CDR1 SEHNR and CDR2 FQNEAQ (reference sequence). The V segment lost 5 bases and the J segment 4 bases; nucleotides outside the gene matches: 18. The CDR3 sequence is 18 residues long. CDR3 protein: CASSSPLAGTPQGETQYF. CDR3 DNA sequence: TGTGCCAGCAGCAGCCCCTTAGCGGGGACTCCTCAAGGAGAGACCCAGTACTTC.

The sample holds a few counts of this clone. The CDR3: CASSPPGTGGDGYTF. CDR3 DNA: TGCGCCAGCAGTCCACCCGGGACAGGGGGGGATGGCTACACCTTC. The chain links TRBV23-1 to TRBJ1-2, with 11 positions matching TRBD1. TRBV23-1 is treated as an ORF (open reading frame) with a function not yet certain. The CDR3 extends over 15 amino acids. The junction had 7 bases not matched to a gene; V was cut back by 4 bases and J by 6 bases.

V gene TRBV6-5 combines with J gene TRBJ2-5; tentative D call: TRBD1 (6 bases). Per germline, CDR1 MNHEY and CDR2 SVGAGI. V was cut by 2 bases and J by 4 bases, with 8 bases left in between. The CDR3 has 13 residues. For the CDR3, the DNA is TGTGCCAGCAGTTACGGGGGCCCAGAGACCCAGTACTTC. It specifies CASSYGGPETQYF.

The chain combines TRBV6-5 with TRBJ2-7; D unresolved. The germline V and J ends were trimmed by 5 bases and 6 bases, with 8 bases remaining between them. CDR3 length: 11 residues. Per germline, CDR1 MNHEY and CDR2 SVGAGI. DNA for the CDR3: TGTGCCAGCAGTGAAGTTAGCGAGCAGTACTTC. Translated, it gives CASSEVSEQYF.

This chain links TRBV5-1 with TRBJ2-2, with D maybe TRBD2 (5 bases). The V end was cut by 1 base, the J end by 6 bases, with 13 bases between. Germline V gene data show CDR1 as SGHRS and CDR2 as YFSETQ. The CDR3 runs to 15 residues. The CDR3 reads CASSLSPGESGELFF. In nucleotides, the CDR3 is TGCGCCAGCAGCTTGAGCCCTGGGGAGTCCGGGGAGCTGTTTTTT. The whole variable domain, remainder taken from reference TRBV5-1 and TRBJ2-2, is KAGVTQTPRYLIKTRGQQVTLSCSPISGHRSVSWYQQTPGQGLQFLFEYFSETQRNKGNFPGRFSGRQFSNSRSEMNVSTLELGDSALYLCASSLSPGESGELFFGEGSRLTVL.

The gene calls are TRBV30 and TRBJ2-1, with D maybe TRBD1 (5 bases). The germline gives CDR1 GTSNPN, CDR2 SVGIG (reference sequence). The length of the CDR3 is 12 residues. V lost 5 bases, J lost 6 bases, and 11 bases lay in between. The CDR3 loop is CAWQGIANEQFF. In DNA form, the CDR3 reads TGTGCCTGGCAGGGTATAGCCAATGAGCAGTTCTTC.

The chain has TRBV6-1 and TRBJ1-3; D is perhaps TRBD1 (6 bases). Looked up from germline, CDR1 is MNHNS and CDR2 is SASEGT. The length of the CDR3 is 15 residues. Deletions cut 10 bases from V and 0 bases from J, with 16 bases between. CDR3 sequence reads: CATWSRGTSGNTIYF. Written as DNA, the CDR3 is TGTGCCACCTGGTCAAGGGGGACCTCTGGAAACACCATATATTTT.

V is TRBV5-1 and J is TRBJ1-1, with unresolved D. From germline, CDR1 is SGHRS and CDR2 YFSETQ. There are 14 residues in the CDR3. V was shortened by 6 bases and J by 4 bases, with 16 bases between the two germline ends. DNA for the CDR3: TGCGCCAGCACCCTCCTGAGGAATCGCACTGAAGCTTTCTTT. It is translated as CASTLLRNRTEAFF.

This chain uses TRBV19 with TRBJ1-5, with D hard to call. Germline loops: CDR1 LNHDA, CDR2 SQIVND (reference sequence). Trimming removed 7 bases at V and 0 bases at J, with 10 bases between. The CDR3 covers 14 residues. The CDR3 here is CASIGLGSNQPQHF. The CDR3 DNA is TGTGCCAGTATCGGACTGGGTAGCAATCAGCCCCAGCATTTT.

V is TRBV27 and J is TRBJ1-2; 11 bases map to TRBD1. Unmatched junction bases numbered 9, after V lost 5 bases and J lost 7 bases. Germline lookup yields CDR1 MNHEY and CDR2 SMNVEV (reference sequence). This CDR3 has 15 residues. The CDR3 region is CASSPGGQGASGYTF. The CDR3 DNA follows: TGTGCCAGCAGTCCAGGAGGACAGGGGGCGAGTGGCTACACCTTC.

J is TRBJ2-1 and V is TRBV9; a possible D gene is TRBD2 (5 bases). Germline CDR1 reads SGDLS; CDR2 reads YYNGEE. V lost 1 base to trimming and J lost 8 bases, with 16 bases between them. CDR3 length: 15 amino acids. Written as DNA, the CDR3 is TGTGCCAGCAGCGTATTACCCACGGGGTCTGATGAGCAGTTCTTC. Encoded protein: CASSVLPTGSDEQFF.

This rearrangement joins TRBV25-1 to TRBJ2-5, with a possible D match to TRBD2 (5 bases). CDR1 and CDR2 from the germline V gene are MGHDK and SYGVNS. V was trimmed by 0 bases and J by 4 bases, leaving 12 bases between them. CDR3 length: 15 amino acids. In DNA, the CDR3 is TGTGCCAGCAGTGAATATACGGGGATCCGAGAGACCCAGTACTTC. Protein: CASSEYTGIRETQYF.

This clone appeared a single time. The genes are TRBV10-1 and TRBJ1-1; tentatively, D is TRBD1 (5 bases). V dropped 4 bases and J dropped 4 bases, with 10 bases sitting between them. Looked up from germline, CDR1 is WNHNN and CDR2 is SYGVQD (reference sequence). The CDR3 length is 13 residues. The CDR3 DNA sequence: TGCGCCAGCAGTGGATCGGGACTCACTGAAGCTTTCTTT. Residues: CASSGSGLTEAFF.

The J gene is TRBJ2-7, the V gene TRBV9, with 10 bases aligning to TRBD1. From germline, CDR1 is SGDLS and CDR2 YYNGEE. The CDR3 sequence is 14 residues long. The V gene end was trimmed by 4 bases and the J gene end by 7 bases; junction bases not matched to a gene: 8. CDR3 protein: CASSPDRGSREQYF. CDR3 DNA sequence: TGTGCCAGCAGCCCGGACAGGGGGTCAAGAGAGCAGTACTTC.

The chain couples TRBV5-4 to TRBJ1-1, with D maybe TRBD1 (5 bases). This CDR3 region has 13 residues. CDR1 is SGHNT, CDR2 YYREEE, per germline (reference sequence). V lost 4 bases and J lost 11, with 18 bases in between. The CDR3 loop reads CASSLAGVAGAFF. DNA of the CDR3: TGTGCCAGCAGCCTGGCGGGGGTCGCGGGCGCTTTCTTT.

This clone was seen once. J is TRBJ2-1 and V is TRBV5-4; perhaps TRBD2 as D (5 bases). This CDR3 is 14 amino acids long. CDR1 is SGHNT and CDR2 is YYREEE in the germline V gene (reference sequence). V was shortened by 2 bases and J by 8 bases, with 14 bases between the two germline ends. The CDR3 sequence: CASSLGLAPYEQFF. The CDR3 DNA reads TGTGCCAGCAGCTTAGGTCTAGCCCCCTATGAGCAGTTCTTC.

The chain couples TRBV19 to TRBJ2-1, with TRBD2 matching 7 bases. The CDR3 runs 18 residues. Germline V gene sequence: CDR1 LNHDA, CDR2 SQIVND (reference sequence). The junction had 13 bases not matched to a gene; V was cut back by 1 base and J by 4 bases. The CDR3 region is CASSIVGGGDKLYNEQFF. The CDR3 DNA reads as TGTGCCAGTAGTATAGTTGGGGGGGGAGATAAACTATACAATGAGCAGTTCTTC.

The genes are TRBV27 and TRBJ1-1; TRBD1 matches at 7 bases. This CDR3 region has 14 residues. CDR1 MNHEY and CDR2 SMNVEV come from the germline V gene (reference sequence). V shed 5 bases and J 0 bases; nucleotides not matched to a gene: 3. CDR3 sequence (DNA): TGTGCCAGCAGTGTTGGACAGGTGAACACTGAAGCTTTCTTT. The encoded protein is CASSVGQVNTEAFF.

J is TRBJ1-2 and V is TRBV9; TRBD1 might be the D (6 bases). Per germline, CDR1 SGDLS and CDR2 YYNGEE. The CDR3 consists of 14 residues. The V gene lost 4 bases and the J gene lost 8 bases, with 18 bases spanning the gap. The DNA of the CDR3 is TGTGCCAGCAGCTTTTCTCGACAGGATCGGGGCTACACCTTC. This encodes CASSFSRQDRGYTF. The whole variable domain, filled in from reference TRBV9 and TRBJ1-2, reads DSGVTQTPKHLITATGQRVTLRCSPRSGDLSVYWYQQSLDQGLQFLIQYYNGEERAKGNILERFSAQQFPDLHSELNLSSLELGDSALYFCASSFSRQDRGYTFGSGTRLTVV.

The rearrangement links TRBV5-4 to TRBJ1-1; D is perhaps TRBD1 (6 bases). The CDR3 runs 14 residues. V lost 2 bases, J lost 1 base, and 9 bases lay in between. CDR1 and CDR2 from the germline V gene are SGHNT and YYREEE (reference sequence). In nucleotides, the CDR3 is TGTGCCAGCAGCTTAACAGGGAGGAACACTGAAGCTTTCTTT. It is translated as CASSLTGRNTEAFF.

V and J are TRBV7-6 and TRBJ2-3, with TRBD2 identical over 9 bases. Trimming removed 1 base from V and 11 bases from J; junction bases left unmatched: 13. The CDR3 runs to 16 residues. Per the germline V gene, CDR1 is SGHVS and CDR2 is FNYEAQ. CDR3 region: CASSLVLAGSERGQYF. CDR3 DNA sequence: TGTGCCAGCAGCTTAGTGCTAGCGGGGTCCGAAAGGGGGCAGTATTTT.

The V and J genes are TRBV5-1 and TRBJ1-1, with no clear D. The CDR3 length is 12 residues. V was clipped by 2 bases and J by 1 base, with 3 bases between them. CDR1 and CDR2 (germline): SGHRS, YFSETQ. The CDR3 DNA is TGCGCCAGCAGCTTCTCGAACACTGAAGCTTTCTTT. Its translation is CASSFSNTEAFF.

The chain uses TRBV2 and TRBJ1-6; D perhaps matches TRBD1 (5 bases). Germline CDR1 and CDR2: SNHLY and FYNNEI. This CDR3 has 16 residues. The ends were cut back, 7 bases at V and 10 bases at J, with 23 bases in the middle. The CDR3: CASKRMGGTGESPLHF. The CDR3 DNA reads as TGTGCCAGCAAAAGAATGGGGGGGACGGGAGAGTCACCCCTCCACTTT.